This is a list of T cell receptor beta chains from one sample in a study of cytomegalovirus exposure and HLA in healthy donors. TCRdb's copy holds only in-frame clones and misses some; the assay was immunoSEQ multiplex PCR. The sample has 35,000 to 45,000 clones, roughly 47% seen once. Sequenced material: PBMCs. These receptors originate from a human donor in good health. Each CDR3 is given without its conserved first and last residue.

v_gene: TRBV18; j_gene: TRBJ2-4; CDR3aa: ASSPRPAGENIQY
v_gene: TRBV29-1; j_gene: TRBJ2-5; CDR3aa: SVNRGETQY
v_gene: TRBV5-1; j_gene: TRBJ2-7; CDR3aa: ASSSGFPYEQY
v_gene: TRBV2; j_gene: TRBJ1-5; CDR3aa: ASRTTGRGDQPQH
v_gene: TRBV7-2; j_gene: TRBJ1-5; CDR3aa: ASSWRVDQPQH
v_gene: TRBV9; j_gene: TRBJ2-7; CDR3aa: ASSVSLSNTYEQY
v_gene: TRBV28; j_gene: TRBJ2-2; CDR3aa: ASSPPGAGGLNTGELF
v_gene: TRBV5-1; j_gene: TRBJ2-5; CDR3aa: ASSFRGQYQETQY
v_gene: TRBV5-1; j_gene: TRBJ2-7; CDR3aa: ASSSRTGYSYEQY
v_gene: TRBV5-1; j_gene: TRBJ2-1; CDR3aa: ASSFGNSYNEQF
v_gene: TRBV28; j_gene: TRBJ2-2; CDR3aa: ASSLRRGELF